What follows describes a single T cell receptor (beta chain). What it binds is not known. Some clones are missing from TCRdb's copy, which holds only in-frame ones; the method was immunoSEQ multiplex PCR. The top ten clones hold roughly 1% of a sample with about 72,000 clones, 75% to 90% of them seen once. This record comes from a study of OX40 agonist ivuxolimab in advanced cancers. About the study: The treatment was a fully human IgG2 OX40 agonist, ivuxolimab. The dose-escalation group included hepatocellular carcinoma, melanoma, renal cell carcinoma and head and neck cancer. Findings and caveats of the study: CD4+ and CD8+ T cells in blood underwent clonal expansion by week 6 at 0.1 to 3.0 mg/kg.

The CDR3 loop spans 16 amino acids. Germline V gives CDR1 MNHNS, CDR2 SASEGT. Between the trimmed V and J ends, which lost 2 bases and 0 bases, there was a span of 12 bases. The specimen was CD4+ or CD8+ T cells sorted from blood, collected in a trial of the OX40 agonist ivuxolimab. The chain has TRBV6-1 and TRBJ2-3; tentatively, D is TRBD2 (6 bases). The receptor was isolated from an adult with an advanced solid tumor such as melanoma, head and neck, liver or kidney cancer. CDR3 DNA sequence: TGTGCCAGCAGTGAATTTACTAGCCTTAGCACAGATACGCAGTATTTT. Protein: CASSEFTSLSTDTQYF.